This T cell receptor (beta chain) was profiled in a study of technical replicates of blood from a few donors. This clone appeared once. Clones were read by immunoSEQ multiplex PCR, and TCRdb kept only the in-frame ones, dropping some. Seen here are 65,000 to 95,000 clones, roughly 98% observed once, and the top ten hold approximately 0.15%. The receptor comes from a human donor in good health. The sample comprised T cells isolated from PBMCs.

The CDR3 nucleotides read TGCAGCGCCGAAGGGGGCAGGAACACTGAAGCTTTCTTT. It translates to CSAEGGRNTEAFF. This chain joins TRBV29-1 and TRBJ1-1, with TRBD1 matching over 7 bases. This CDR3 has 13 amino acids. After removal of 7 bases from V and 1 base from J, the junction contained 6 bases not matched to a gene. Germline CDR1 is SQVTM and CDR2 is ANQGSEA.